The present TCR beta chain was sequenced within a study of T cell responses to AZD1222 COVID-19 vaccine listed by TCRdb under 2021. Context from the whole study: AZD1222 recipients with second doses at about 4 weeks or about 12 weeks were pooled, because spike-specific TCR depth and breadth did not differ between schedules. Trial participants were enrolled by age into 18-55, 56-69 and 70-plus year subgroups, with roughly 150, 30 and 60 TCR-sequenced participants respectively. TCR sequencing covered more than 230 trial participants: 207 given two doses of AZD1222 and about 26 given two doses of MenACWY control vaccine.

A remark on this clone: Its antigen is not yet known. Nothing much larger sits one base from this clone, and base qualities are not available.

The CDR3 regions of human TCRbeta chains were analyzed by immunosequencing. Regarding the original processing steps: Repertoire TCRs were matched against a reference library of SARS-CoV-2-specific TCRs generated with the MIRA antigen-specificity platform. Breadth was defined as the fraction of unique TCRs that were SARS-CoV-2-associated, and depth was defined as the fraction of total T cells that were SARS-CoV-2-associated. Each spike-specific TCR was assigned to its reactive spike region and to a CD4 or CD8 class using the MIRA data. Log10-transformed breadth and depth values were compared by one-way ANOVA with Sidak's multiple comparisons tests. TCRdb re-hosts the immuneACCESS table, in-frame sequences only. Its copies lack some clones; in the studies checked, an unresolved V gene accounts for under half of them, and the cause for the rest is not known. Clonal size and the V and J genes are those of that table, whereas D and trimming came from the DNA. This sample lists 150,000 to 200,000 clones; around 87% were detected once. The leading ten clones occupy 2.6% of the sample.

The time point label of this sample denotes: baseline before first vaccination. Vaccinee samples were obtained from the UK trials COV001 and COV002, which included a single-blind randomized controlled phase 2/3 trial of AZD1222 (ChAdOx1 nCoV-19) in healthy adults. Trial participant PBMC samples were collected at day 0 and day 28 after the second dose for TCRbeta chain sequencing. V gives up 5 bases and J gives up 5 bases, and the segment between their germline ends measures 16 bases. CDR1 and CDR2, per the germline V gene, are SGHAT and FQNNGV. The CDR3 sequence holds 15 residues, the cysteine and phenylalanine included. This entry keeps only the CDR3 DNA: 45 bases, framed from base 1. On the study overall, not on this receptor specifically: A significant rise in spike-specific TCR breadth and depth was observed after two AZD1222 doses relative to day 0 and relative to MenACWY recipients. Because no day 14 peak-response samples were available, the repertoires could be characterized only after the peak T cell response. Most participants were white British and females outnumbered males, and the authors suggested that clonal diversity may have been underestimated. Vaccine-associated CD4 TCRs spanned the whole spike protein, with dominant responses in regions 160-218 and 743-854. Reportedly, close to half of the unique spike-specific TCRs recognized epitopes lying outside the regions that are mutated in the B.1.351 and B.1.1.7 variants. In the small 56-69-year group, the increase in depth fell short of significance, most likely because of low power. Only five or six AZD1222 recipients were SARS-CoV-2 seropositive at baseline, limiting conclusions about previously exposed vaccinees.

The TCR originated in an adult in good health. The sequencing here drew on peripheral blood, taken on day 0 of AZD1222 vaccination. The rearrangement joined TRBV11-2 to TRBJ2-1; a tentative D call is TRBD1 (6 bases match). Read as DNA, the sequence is TGTGCCAGCAGCCCGAGGACAGCCGGCAACAATGAGCAGTTCTTC. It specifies CASSPRTAGNNEQFF.